Listed below are T cell receptor beta chains from one sample, sequenced in a study of Ad26.COV2.S vaccination and SARS-CoV-2 variants. Here immunoSEQ multiplex PCR was the method, and the copy in TCRdb shows in-frame clones only, minus some. The sample lists about 680,000 clones, 89% seen once, with about 1.5% in the top ten. The sample consisted of peripheral blood, taken in a trial of Ad26.COV2.S vaccine versus placebo. These receptors all come from a person aged 18-60 years who received the Ad26.COV2.S COVID-19 vaccine or a placebo. CDR3s include the opening cysteine and the closing phenylalanine or tryptophan. The D gene is left open where the match is weak. Clone sizes are given selectively: once, few, many, or a class where the clone is expanded.

j_call | d_call | v_call | clone_size | cdr3_nt | cdr3_aa
TRBJ2-2 | TRBD1 | TRBV5-1 | . | TGCGCCAGCAGCTTGCGACAGGGGGCGATCCCCGGGGAGCTGTTTTTT | CASSLRQGAIPGELFF
TRBJ2-7 | . | TRBV6-5 | . | TGTGCCAGCGCCCGCAGGGCGGACTACGAGCAGTACTTC | CASARRADYEQYF
TRBJ2-3 | TRBD2 | TRBV27 | . | TGTGCCAGCAGTTTATCGTGGGTAGCGGGTGGCTACACAGATACGCAGTATTTT | CASSLSWVAGGYTDTQYF
TRBJ1-6 | TRBD1 | TRBV19 | . | TGTGCCAGTTCGGACAGGCTTACGAGCTCCTATAATTCACCCCTCCACTTT | CASSDRLTSSYNSPLHF
TRBJ2-1 | . | TRBV5-1 | once | TGCGCCAGCAGCTCTCTGACTGGCAATGAGCAGTTCTTC | CASSSLTGNEQFF
TRBJ2-2 | . | TRBV9 | . | TGTGCCAGCAGCGTGGCGGCCGGATCGAACACCGGGGAGCTGTTTTTT | CASSVAAGSNTGELFF
TRBJ2-1 | TRBD2 | TRBV3-1/TRBV3-2 | . | TGTGCCAGCAGCCTATCACTAGCGGGAGGGTGGAATGAGCAGTTCTTC | CASSLSLAGGWNEQFF
TRBJ1-5 | TRBD1 | TRBV6-6 | . | TGTGCCAGCAGCACAGGGGATCAGCCCCAGCATTTT | CASSTGDQPQHF
TRBJ2-3 | TRBD2 | TRBV6-2/TRBV6-3 | . | TGTGCCAGCAGTTACTCCCCGGGACTAGGAGGTACAGATACGCAGTATTTT | CASSYSPGLGGTDTQYF
TRBJ2-7 | TRBD1 | TRBV27 | . | TGTGCCAGCAGGTTAGGGACAGCCTACGAGCAGTACTTC | CASRLGTAYEQYF
TRBJ2-1 | TRBD2 | TRBV30 | . | TGTGCCTGGAGTGGCCCGGGACTAGCGATTCTGAATGAGCAGTTCTTC | CAWSGPGLAILNEQFF
TRBJ1-1 | . | TRBV25-1 | few | TGTGCCAGCCAAACAACAAAAAGAGGTGACACTGAAGCTTTCTTT | CASQTTKRGDTEAFF
TRBJ1-5 | . | TRBV19 | . | TGTGCCAGTAGACCAACAGCCTTTGATGGAAAGCCCCAGCATTTT | CASRPTAFDGKPQHF
TRBJ1-5 | . | TRBV5-6 | . | TGTGCCAGCAGCTTGACCTCCCAGAAGCGCAATCAGCCCCAGCATTTT | CASSLTSQKRNQPQHF
TRBJ2-3 | TRBD2 | TRBV3-1/TRBV3-2 | . | TGTGCCAGCAGCCCTAGCGGAGGGGGCACAGATACGCAGTATTTT | CASSPSGGGTDTQYF
TRBJ2-1 | . | TRBV2 | . | TGTGCCAGCACTAGGAACAATGAGCAGTTCTTC | CASTRNNEQFF
TRBJ1-5 | . | TRBV10-3 | . | TGTGCCATCACCGACACCTATAGCAATCAGCCCCAGCATTTT | CAITDTYSNQPQHF
TRBJ1-1 | TRBD1 | TRBV3-1/TRBV3-2 | . | TGTGCCAGCAGCCAGGTACAGGGGAAGTCTGAAGCTTTCTTT | CASSQVQGKSEAFF
TRBJ1-1 | . | TRBV12-3/TRBV12-4 | . | TGTGCCAGCAGTCCCGGGACACGACGTGAAGCTTTCTTT | CASSPGTRREAFF
TRBJ2-7 | . | TRBV29-1 | . | TGCAGCGTTGTAACCCCGTGGGCCTACGAGCAGTACTTC | CSVVTPWAYEQYF
TRBJ2-6 | . | TRBV5-4 | . | TGTGCCAGCACCCCAGCCCCGACGTCCGCCTCTGGGGCCAACGTCCTGACTTTC | CASTPAPTSASGANVLTF
TRBJ1-1 | . | TRBV11-2 | . | TGTGCCAGCAGCTTAGATATGAACACTGAAGCTTTCTTT | CASSLDMNTEAFF
TRBJ1-3 | . | TRBV30 | once | TGTGCCTGGAGAACCCCCCCTGGAAACACCATATATTTT | CAWRTPPGNTIYF
TRBJ2-3 | . | TRBV19 | . | TGTGCCAGTAGTATTCACCTGACAGATACGCAGTATTTT | CASSIHLTDTQYF
TRBJ2-1 | . | TRBV10-1 | . | TGCGCCAGCAGTGAGTCGATGGGGAATTGGCAGTTCTTC | CASSESMGNWQFF
TRBJ1-1 | . | TRBV11-3 | . | TGTGCCAGCAGCGGCAATACGAACACTGAAGCTTTCTTT | CASSGNTNTEAFF
TRBJ1-2 | . | TRBV6-1 | . | TGTGCCAGCAGTGTCCCGGGGAAAGGCAGGGCTTACTATGGCTACACCTTC | CASSVPGKGRAYYGYTF
TRBJ2-3 | . | TRBV2 | . | TGTGCCAGCAATGGGGGGTGGCCAGATACGCAGTATTTT | CASNGGWPDTQYF
TRBJ2-7 | . | TRBV4-2 | . | TGTGCCAGCAGCCAACATTCGGGCAACCCCTACGAGCAGTACTTC | CASSQHSGNPYEQYF
TRBJ2-7 | TRBD1 | TRBV7-2 | . | TGTGCCAGCAGCCCGGGACAGGGGCCCTACGAGCAGTACTTC | CASSPGQGPYEQYF
TRBJ1-2 | . | TRBV7-9 | . | TGTGCCAGCAGCTTAGAAGGGGTTGGCTACACCTTC | CASSLEGVGYTF
TRBJ2-3 | TRBD2 | TRBV14 | . | TGTGCCAGCAGCCAAGACCCAGCGGGAGTAGGCACAGATACGCAGTATTTT | CASSQDPAGVGTDTQYF
TRBJ1-2 | . | TRBV7-2 | . | TGTGCCAGCAGCTTCTTGAGCTTCCCAAACTATGGCTACACCTTC | CASSFLSFPNYGYTF
TRBJ2-1 | . | TRBV10-3 | . | TGTGCCATCAGTGAGTCCAGGGGAGGGACCGGGCAGTTCTTC | CAISESRGGTGQFF
TRBJ2-5 | TRBD2 | TRBV2 | . | TGTGCCAGCAGTCCCCAGCGGGGGGGACAAGAGACCCAGTACTTC | CASSPQRGGQETQYF
TRBJ2-3 | . | TRBV27 | . | TGTGCCAGCAGCGGAAATCCCACAGATACGCAGTATTTT | CASSGNPTDTQYF
TRBJ1-1 | . | TRBV20-1 | . | TGCAGTGCTACTGAACAGATTATCGCTGAAGCTTTCTTT | CSATEQIIAEAFF
TRBJ2-2 | TRBD2 | TRBV11-3 | . | TGTGCCAGCAGCTTATATAGCGGGGGCACCGGGGAGCTGTTTTTT | CASSLYSGGTGELFF
TRBJ2-2 | . | TRBV5-1 | . | TGCGCCAGCAGACAGATAGCCGGGGAGCTGTTTTTT | CASRQIAGELFF
TRBJ1-4 | TRBD1 | TRBV5-6 | . | TGTGCCAGCAGCTTAGCAGGGGGTAACGAAAAACTGTTTTTT | CASSLAGGNEKLFF
TRBJ2-1 | TRBD2 | TRBV30 | once | TGTGCCTGGAGACTAGCGGGATTTATCTACAATGAGCAGTTCTTC | CAWRLAGFIYNEQFF
TRBJ2-3 | . | TRBV3-1/TRBV3-2 | . | TGTGCCAGCAGCCGATATCTTGGCTCCCCTTTTACAGATACGCAGTATTTT | CASSRYLGSPFTDTQYF
TRBJ2-3 | TRBD2 | TRBV5-1 | . | TGCGCCAGCAGCCCCGGGGGGGCTGATGATACGCAGTATTTT | CASSPGGADDTQYF
TRBJ1-2 | . | TRBV19 | . | TGCTTCCCAGGGCGAAACTATGGCTACACCTTC | CFPGRNYGYTF
TRBJ1-3 | . | TRBV13 | . | TGTGCCAGCAGATTATCGGCAGGCCCCAACTCTGGAAACACCATATATTTT | CASRLSAGPNSGNTIYF
TRBJ2-7 | . | TRBV5-4 | . | TGTGCCAGCAGCGCCGTAGCTTCACACTCCTACGAGCAGTACTTC | CASSAVASHSYEQYF
TRBJ2-7 | TRBD1 | TRBV27 | . | TGTGCCAGCAGTCCAAGGACAGGGAGCTACGAGCAGTACTTC | CASSPRTGSYEQYF
TRBJ1-4 | . | TRBV29-1 | . | TGCAGCGTTTCGCAGTTCTCTAATGAAAAACTGTTTTTT | CSVSQFSNEKLFF
TRBJ2-5 | TRBD1 | TRBV9 | . | TGTGCCAGCAGCGCCACCGGGACAGTCAAGGGGACCCAGTACTTC | CASSATGTVKGTQYF
TRBJ2-2 | . | TRBV10-3 | . | TGTGCCATCAGTGCGCCCATCCCCGGGGAGCTGTTTTTT | CAISAPIPGELFF
TRBJ2-5 | . | TRBV9 | . | TGTGCCAGCAGCTCACCGGGAGAACGGACCCAGTACTTC | CASSSPGERTQYF
TRBJ1-1 | . | TRBV2 | . | TGTGCCAGCAGTGTTCGGGGAGAAGGGGAAGCTTTCTTT | CASSVRGEGEAFF
TRBJ2-7 | . | TRBV7-2 | . | TGTGCCAGCAGCTTCGACAGTCCCTACGAGCAGTACTTC | CASSFDSPYEQYF
TRBJ2-1 | . | TRBV30 | . | TGTGCCTGGAGTGTACTCGGGAGAGGGGATGAGCAGTTCTTC | CAWSVLGRGDEQFF